This TCR beta chain originates from a study of spatial heterogeneity in lung cancer. Looking at the study overall: The count of detected beta-chain sequences consistently exceeded that of alpha-chain sequences.

Unique molecular identifiers tagged every individual TCR cDNA molecule. From the 5' RACE reads, TCRdb called clonotypes with MiXCR, one entry per CDR3 protein. In the table there are some 7,800 distinct CDR3 sequences, 6.5% to 9.5% of which are singletons. On this clonotype: What it binds is unknown. This beta chain turned up in a library designed for alpha chains; as an off-target read, its abundance says little.

Notes on the study in general: Expanded tumor TCRs that were ubiquitous appeared in blood more at resection than follow-up.

Unmatched junction bases numbered 8, after V lost 1 base and J lost 4 bases. CDR1 and CDR2 from the germline V gene are LGHNA and YSLEER. The CDR3 consists of 16 residues. As for time point: sample taken at primary tumor resection. The sequenced material consisted of unsorted whole RNA from tumor, nontumor lung or frozen PBMC. The specimen was PBMCs, collected at surgery. The clonotype was recovered from a male donor with early-stage non-small cell lung cancer. The chain uses TRBV4-3 and TRBJ2-5, with 8 bases that match TRBD2. CDR3 DNA sequence: TGCGCCAGCAGCCAAGTTGGAGCGGGAGTGGGAGAGACCCAGTACTTC. It yields the protein CASSQVGAGVGETQYF.